This T cell receptor (beta chain) was found in a study of blood T cell repertoires in COVID-19. Study details: Acute and convalescent COVID-19 specimens originated in the United States, Italy and Spain. T cells, B-cell-depleted T cells, or PBMCs provided the cDNA or gDNA that served as material.

Unmatched junction bases numbered 4, after V lost 6 bases and J lost 4 bases. This CDR3 is 13 amino acids long. Germline lookup yields CDR1 MGHDK and CDR2 SYGVNS. This clone was seen a few times. Original methodology: Nucleated cell number was recorded as an estimate derived from reference gene primer amplification. Sequencing used immunoSEQ multiplex PCR; TCRdb keeps in-frame clones, though not all of them. The V and J calls and clone size were taken over from that table, and D and trimming were inferred from the DNA. Here the sample spans about 190,000 clones, roughly four fifths being singletons. The chain recombines TRBV25-1 with TRBJ1-2, with 8 bases identical to TRBD1. Sequencing was carried out using peripheral blood. The TCR was taken from a man aged 25 to 45 with active or convalescent COVID-19. The CDR3 loop reads CASRGQGGYGYTF. The CDR3 nucleotides read TGTGCCAGCAGAGGACAGGGAGGCTATGGCTACACCTTC.